These 18 T cell receptor beta chains originate from one sample sequenced in a study of cytomegalovirus exposure and HLA in healthy donors. The PCR ran on 60 Vbeta and 13 Jbeta primers. The protocol was immunoSEQ multiplex PCR, while the TCRdb copy is restricted to in-frame clones and leaves out a portion. The sample includes around 130,000 clones, roughly four fifths of them seen just once. The sequenced material came from PBMCs. These receptors were collected from a woman aged 50 to 60 in good health and CMV-seronegative.

The chain employs TRBV30 and TRBJ1-5, with 8 bases matching TRBD1. CDR1 is GTSNPN, CDR2 SVGIG, per germline (reference sequence). V lost 0 bases to trimming and J lost 8 bases; unmatched junction nucleotides: 3. This CDR3 has 13 residues. The CDR3 region has the DNA TGTGCCTGGAGTGTGAACAGGGGGGAGCCCCAGCATTTT. Protein: CAWSVNRGEPQHF.

The chain has TRBV7-9 and TRBJ1-3, with D hard to call. CDR1 is SEHNR and CDR2 is FQNEAQ in the germline V gene (reference sequence). The CDR3 is 14 amino acids. Trimming removed 5 bases at V and 2 bases at J, with 10 bases between. CDR3 DNA: TGTGCCAGCAGCCAGTTGGAGGCTGGAAACACCATATATTTT. Its protein is CASSQLEAGNTIYF.

Only a few counts were recorded for this clone. The chain combines TRBV4-2 with TRBJ2-1; the D gene is possibly TRBD2 (6 bases). Germline lookup yields CDR1 LGHNA and CDR2 YNFKEQ. V was cut by 0 bases and J by 2 bases, with 11 bases left in between. This CDR3 spans 16 amino acids. CDR3 loop: CASSQDGSGPYNEQFF. The CDR3, as DNA: TGTGCCAGCAGCCAAGACGGGAGCGGACCCTACAATGAGCAGTTCTTC.

The rearrangement links TRBV30 to TRBJ2-5, with TRBD1 identical over 8 bases. There are 12 residues in the CDR3. Germline V lookup: CDR1 GTSNPN, CDR2 SVGIG (reference sequence). V trimming: 4 bases; J trimming: 4 bases; junction bases outside the gene matches: 2. This CDR3 reads CAWNRGSETQYF. The CDR3 DNA reads TGTGCCTGGAACAGGGGGTCAGAGACCCAGTACTTC.

V usage is TRBV28 and J usage is TRBJ1-4; no definite D call. V was pared by 5 bases and J by 8 bases, with 18 bases between. CDR3 size: 15 residues. In germline, CDR1 is MDHEN, CDR2 SYDVKM. The CDR3 loop reads CASSAQAGPREKLFF. For the CDR3, the DNA is TGTGCCAGCAGTGCCCAGGCGGGCCCCAGGGAAAAACTGTTTTTT.

A single count supports this clone. The rearrangement uses TRBV28 and TRBJ2-7; D gene uncertain. Germline V gives CDR1 MDHEN, CDR2 SYDVKM. This CDR3 has 14 residues. Trimming cost V 6 bases and J 3 bases, with 15 bases left between them. CDR3 in amino acids: CASSPVPPNYEQYF. DNA of the CDR3: TGTGCCAGCAGCCCGGTCCCTCCAAACTACGAGCAGTACTTC. Looking up the rest from reference TRBV28 and TRBJ2-7 gives the full variable domain: DVKVTQSSRYLVKRTGEKVFLECVQDMDHENMFWYRQDPGLGLRLIYFSYDVKMKEKGDIPEGYSVSREKKERFSLILESASTNQTSMYLCASSPVPPNYEQYFGPGTRLTVT.

The gene calls are TRBV5-1 and TRBJ2-3; D might be TRBD1 (6 bases). CDR3 size: 14 residues. V was trimmed by 0 bases and J by 4 bases, leaving 9 bases between them. Germline CDR1 and CDR2: SGHRS and YFSETQ. The CDR3 DNA reads as TGCGCCAGCAGCTTGGAAGGGGGACCAGATACGCAGTATTTT. It translates to CASSLEGGPDTQYF.

V gene TRBV2 combines with J gene TRBJ2-1; D may be TRBD1 (6 bases). V was trimmed by 6 bases and J by 2 bases, leaving 20 bases between them. Germline assignment: CDR1 SNHLY and CDR2 FYNNEI. The CDR3 is made up of 17 amino acids. CDR3: CASSKKTTGSTYNEQFF. Written as DNA, the CDR3 is TGTGCCAGCAGCAAAAAAACCACAGGGTCCACCTACAATGAGCAGTTCTTC.

CDR3 nucleotides: TGTGCCAGCAGCCTTACCAGAGCGGGAGGGGGCCTGTCCTACAATGAGCAGTTCTTC. Amino acids: CASSLTRAGGGLSYNEQFF. This sequence joins TRBV7-9 and TRBJ2-1, with TRBD2 matching 10 bases. With V trimmed by 5 bases and J by 1 base, 14 bases remained unmatched. The germline V gene encodes CDR1 SEHNR and CDR2 FQNEAQ (reference sequence). CDR3 length: 19 amino acids.

The sample holds one count of this clone. The rearrangement uses TRBV7-2 and TRBJ2-1; a possible D gene is TRBD1 (6 bases). Trimming took 3 bases from V and 10 from J, leaving 10 bases between them. There are 12 residues in the CDR3. Germline V gene sequence: CDR1 SGHTA, CDR2 FQGNSA. The CDR3 here is CASSFDRTEQFF. The CDR3 DNA reads as TGTGCCAGCAGCTTTGACAGGACCGAGCAGTTCTTC.

The chain has TRBV5-4 and TRBJ2-7; 9 bases map to TRBD1. V trimming: 4 bases; J trimming: 5 bases; junction bases outside the gene matches: 13. Germline V gene lookup returns CDR1 SGHNT and CDR2 YYREEE (reference sequence). The CDR3 sequence is 16 residues long. The CDR3 is CASSPDPGTGSHEQYF. The DNA of the CDR3 is TGTGCCAGCAGCCCGGACCCCGGGACAGGGTCTCACGAGCAGTACTTC.

This clone has a single count. The chain employs TRBV19 and TRBJ1-4; tentatively, D is TRBD1 (6 bases). CDR3 length: 15 amino acids. Germline values: CDR1 LNHDA, CDR2 SQIVND (reference sequence). V lost 6 bases to trimming and J lost 3 bases, with 14 bases between them. The CDR3 sequence: CASSLWTAPNEKLFF. As DNA, the CDR3 is TGTGCCAGTAGCCTGTGGACAGCCCCTAATGAAAAACTGTTTTTT.

The V call is TRBV28, the J call TRBJ1-1, with D perhaps matching TRBD1 (5 bases). The germline V gene has CDR1 MDHEN and CDR2 SYDVKM. The germline V and J ends were trimmed by 4 bases and 9 bases, with 12 bases remaining between them. This CDR3 has 12 residues. CDR3 coding DNA: TGTGCCAGCAGTTCCCAAGACAGCAAAGCTTTCTTT. This sequence encodes CASSSQDSKAFF.

V and J are TRBV18 and TRBJ2-7, with 7 bases fitting TRBD2. Germline V gives CDR1 KGHSH, CDR2 LQKENI. V lost 3 bases and J lost 1; bases outside the gene matches: 3. The CDR3 contains 14 residues. The CDR3 DNA reads as TGTGCCAGCTCACCGAGCGGGGAATCCTACGAGCAGTACTTC. This codes for CASSPSGESYEQYF.

The chain employs TRBV29-1 and TRBJ2-7; 10 nucleotides align to TRBD1. With 6 bases clipped from V and 6 bases from J, the junction kept 2 bases outside the gene matches. Germline V lookup: CDR1 SQVTM, CDR2 ANQGSEA. This CDR3 has 11 residues. CDR3 protein: CSVDRGREQYF. In nucleotides, the CDR3 is TGCAGCGTAGACAGGGGGCGCGAGCAGTACTTC.

The chain combines TRBV25-1 with TRBJ2-2, with D perhaps TRBD1 (6 bases). Trimming pared 8 bases from V and 6 bases from J, leaving 16 bases between. The V gene's germline CDR1 is MGHDK and CDR2 SYGVNS. This CDR3 region has 14 residues. DNA of the CDR3: TGTGCCAGCGGAATAATACAGGGTGCCGGGGAGCTGTTTTTT. Amino acids: CASGIIQGAGELFF.

The gene calls are TRBV11-2 and TRBJ2-4; 9 bases match TRBD2. Germline lookup yields CDR1 SGHAT and CDR2 FQNNGV. Trimming at V came to 3 bases and at J to 0 bases, leaving 3 bases not matched to a gene. The CDR3 spans 16 residues. CDR3 region: CASSFTSGLAKNIQYF. DNA for the CDR3: TGTGCCAGCAGCTTTACTAGCGGGCTAGCCAAAAACATTCAGTACTTC.

This chain connects TRBV18 to TRBJ1-5; D might be TRBD1 (5 bases). The V gene lost 2 bases and the J gene lost 4 bases, with 12 bases spanning the gap. In germline, CDR1 is KGHSH, CDR2 LQKENI. The CDR3 runs to 15 residues. CDR3 residues: CASSPFQGGNQPQHF. DNA for the CDR3: TGTGCCAGCTCACCATTCCAGGGCGGTAATCAGCCCCAGCATTTT.